This passage covers 26 T cell receptor beta chains from one sample sequenced in a study of T-cell memory formation after mild COVID-19. TCRdb fed the 5' RACE reads into MiXCR, producing one record per CDR3 protein. The table has 300,000 to 400,000 distinct CDR3 sequences, around 15% seen once. Source material: PBMCs or a T cell subset sorted from them (not recorded which). The receptors stem from a man aged 18-30 years who had mild COVID-19 (a few samples of this study predate the infection). Cell type and time point are not known.

The chain combines TRBV7-3 with TRBJ2-3; 14 bases align to TRBD2. Germline V CDR1 and CDR2: SGHTA, FQGTGA. The CDR3 contains 17 residues. Trimming removed 5 bases from V and 11 bases from J; junction bases left unmatched: 15. CDR3 in amino acids: CASSPDPGTSGGKRQYF. In DNA, the CDR3 is TGTGCCAGCAGCCCAGACCCTGGGACTAGCGGGGGTAAGAGGCAGTATTTT.

The V call is TRBV12-3 or TRBV12-4, the J call TRBJ2-1; tentatively, D is TRBD2 (6 bases). This CDR3 is built from 13 residues. The V end lost 4 bases, the J end lost 8 bases, and 12 bases lay between the germline ends. The CDR3, as DNA: TGTGCCAGCAGTTCCCCAGGCGGGGATGAGCAGTTCTTC. Its protein product is CASSSPGGDEQFF.

The V call is TRBV7-9, the J call TRBJ2-2, with a tentative D call TRBD2 (5 bases). CDR3 size: 17 residues. Germline lookup yields CDR1 SEHNR and CDR2 FQNEAQ (reference sequence). V was pared by 5 bases and J by 0 bases, with 16 bases between. As DNA, the CDR3 is TGTGCCAGCAGCCAGGAGAGAGGGATCGCGAACACCGGGGAGCTGTTTTTT. Its protein is CASSQERGIANTGELFF.

A few counts support this clonotype. This sequence joins TRBV7-8 and TRBJ2-1, with D possibly TRBD1 on 5 matching bases. Germline CDR1 is SGHVS and CDR2 is FQNEAQ. The CDR3 length is 13 residues. Trimming pared 5 bases from V and 6 bases from J, leaving 11 bases between. For the CDR3, the DNA is TGTGCCAGCAGCATTAGAACAGGCAATGAGCAGTTCTTC. It yields the protein CASSIRTGNEQFF.

The chain recombines TRBV7-2 with TRBJ2-1, with 7 bases fitting TRBD2. The CDR3 consists of 14 residues. Germline V gives CDR1 SGHTA, CDR2 FQGNSA. Trimming cost V 1 base and J 6 bases; bases outside gene matches: 3. CDR3 region: CASSLVASGNEQFF. The CDR3 DNA reads TGTGCCAGCAGCTTAGTAGCTAGCGGCAATGAGCAGTTCTTC.

The genes are TRBV7-6 and TRBJ1-2; D perhaps matches TRBD1 (5 bases). Germline V gives CDR1 SGHVS, CDR2 FNYEAQ. The CDR3 totals 15 residues. The V end lost 1 base, the J end lost 6 bases, and 15 bases lay between the germline ends. CDR3 loop: CASSLEAGTVDGYTF. CDR3 DNA sequence: TGTGCCAGCAGCTTAGAGGCGGGGACGGTTGATGGCTACACCTTC.

The chain uses TRBV11-2 and TRBJ2-2, with TRBD2 identical over 7 bases. The trim removed 8 bases at V and 7 bases at J, leaving 10 bases unmatched. CDR3 length: 14 residues. CDR1 is SGHAT and CDR2 is FQNNGV in the germline V gene. The CDR3 loop reads CASGNSAGVGELFF. The CDR3 DNA follows: TGTGCCAGCGGCAATAGCGCGGGGGTCGGGGAGCTGTTTTTT. Using reference TRBV11-2 and TRBJ2-2 for the parts outside the CDR3, the full variable domain is EAGVAQSPRYKIIEKRQSVAFWCNPISGHATLYWYQQILGQGPKLLIQFQNNGVVDDSQLPKDRFSAERLKGVDSTLKIQPAKLEDSAVYLCASGNSAGVGELFFGEGSRLTVL.

The CDR3 DNA reads as TGTGCCAGCAGCCCAAAGGGCGGGGTTTACGAGCAGTACTTC. This translates into CASSPKGGVYEQYF. The J gene is TRBJ2-7, the V gene TRBV3-1; maybe TRBD2 (6 bases). V gave up 4 bases and J gave up 4 bases, with 14 bases separating them. Germline CDR1 is LGHDT and CDR2 is YNNKEL (reference sequence). The CDR3 extends over 14 amino acids.

The V and J genes are TRBV7-9 and TRBJ1-4; D gene unclear. Per the germline V gene, CDR1 is SEHNR and CDR2 is FQNEAQ (reference sequence). Trimming shortened V by 6 bases and J by 0 bases, and 11 bases separated the two germline ends. The CDR3 contains 15 residues. The chain's CDR3 is CASSPRTATNEKLFF. In DNA, the CDR3 is TGTGCCAGCAGTCCTAGGACGGCAACTAATGAAAAACTGTTTTTT.

This clonotype occurred a few times. The chain has TRBV10-3 and TRBJ1-1; maybe TRBD1 (5 bases). Germline V lookup: CDR1 ENHRY, CDR2 SYGVKD. Trimming pared 2 bases from V and 4 bases from J, leaving 23 bases between. The CDR3 contains 18 residues. DNA for the CDR3: TGTGCCATCAGTGAGCCGCGTGGGGGAGTGGGGATGAGCACTGAAGCTTTCTTT. This gives the protein CAISEPRGGVGMSTEAFF.

This clonotype was counted many times. V and J are TRBV3-1 and TRBJ1-1; 7 bases map to TRBD1. Germline loops: CDR1 LGHDT, CDR2 YNNKEL (reference sequence). This CDR3 region has 15 residues. J lost 1 base, V lost 3 bases, and 5 bases had no gene match. CDR3 sequence: CASSQRGTANTEAFF. CDR3 DNA sequence: TGTGCCAGCAGCCAGAGGGGGACAGCGAACACTGAAGCTTTCTTT.

V and J are TRBV25-1 and TRBJ2-1; D perhaps matches TRBD1 (5 bases). The ends were cut back, 2 bases at V and 9 bases at J, with 8 bases in the middle. CDR3 size: 12 residues. In germline, CDR1 is MGHDK, CDR2 SYGVNS. The CDR3 protein is CASSEQQGEQFF. The CDR3 DNA reads TGTGCCAGCAGTGAACAGCAGGGTGAGCAGTTCTTC. Based on the CDR3 plus reference TRBV25-1 and TRBJ2-1, the full variable domain is EADIYQTPRYLVIGTGKKITLECSQTMGHDKMYWYQQDPGMELHLIHYSYGVNSTEKGDLSSESTVSRIRTEHFPLTLESARPSHTSQYLCASSEQQGEQFFGPGTRLTVL.

As DNA, the CDR3 is TGTGCCAGCAGCTTAGCCAGGTCAGGGGAAGCTTTCTTT. It is translated as CASSLARSGEAFF. V is TRBV7-6 and J is TRBJ1-1, with D perhaps TRBD1 (5 bases). Germline CDR1 SGHVS, CDR2 FNYEAQ. V was pared by 0 bases and J by 8 bases, with 10 bases between. This CDR3 is 13 amino acids long.

This clonotype is a singleton in its sample. The chain couples TRBV12-3 or TRBV12-4 to TRBJ2-1; 9 bases match TRBD1. This CDR3 is 15 amino acids long. Trimming took 6 bases from V and 5 from J; bases not matched to a gene: 8. CDR3 DNA sequence: TGTGCCAGCAGACCCGGGACAGGGTCCAACAATGAGCAGTTCTTC. Its translation: CASRPGTGSNNEQFF.

This clonotype was detected only a few times. The rearrangement uses TRBV20-1 and TRBJ2-3; D not resolved. The V gene lost 4 bases and the J gene lost 5 bases, with 7 bases spanning the gap. Germline V gives CDR1 DFQATT, CDR2 SNEGSKA (reference sequence). The CDR3 loop spans 11 amino acids. CDR3 nucleotides: TGCAGTGCTAATTGGGGAGATACGCAGTATTTT. Its translation is CSANWGDTQYF.

This sequence joins TRBV6-2 or TRBV6-3 and TRBJ2-7, with 7 bases aligning to TRBD1. V shed 2 bases, J shed 6 bases, and the junction held 1 base outside the gene matches. Germline assignment: CDR1 MNHEY and CDR2 SVGEGT. The CDR3 runs 12 residues. The chain's CDR3 is CASSYRGREQYV. The CDR3 DNA is TGTGCCAGCAGTTACAGGGGGCGCGAGCAGTACGTC.

CDR3 DNA: TGTGCCACATCGACAGGGTTTAGCACAGATACGCAGTATTTT. Protein sequence: CATSTGFSTDTQYF. The J gene is TRBJ2-3, the V gene TRBV24-1, with 7 bases aligning to TRBD1. This CDR3 has 14 residues. With 10 bases clipped from V and 0 bases from J, the junction kept 6 bases outside the gene matches. Germline V gene sequence: CDR1 KGHDR, CDR2 SFDVKD.

The V and J genes are TRBV29-1 and TRBJ1-4; TRBD1 agrees at 7 bases. Germline V gene sequence: CDR1 SQVTM, CDR2 ANQGSEA. This CDR3 spans 13 amino acids. Trimming at V came to 6 bases and at J to 14 bases, leaving 15 bases not matched to a gene. CDR3 bases: TGCAGCGTCCGACAGGGCGACCCAAGGAACCTGTTTTTT. It is translated as CSVRQGDPRNLFF.

There are many counts of this clonotype. CDR3: CASSPSGEGNQPQHF. In DNA, the CDR3 is TGTGCCAGCAGCCCGTCGGGGGAGGGAAATCAGCCCCAGCATTTT. V is TRBV12-3 or TRBV12-4 and J is TRBJ1-5; possibly TRBD1 for D (5 bases). The CDR3 runs to 15 residues. The V end lost 6 bases, the J end lost 4 bases, and 16 bases lay between the germline ends.

In this sample, this clonotype turned up many times. The CDR3 nucleotides read TGTGCCAGCAGCCGTACTAGCGTAGTCTACAATGAGCAGTTCTTC. As protein: CASSRTSVVYNEQFF. The V call is TRBV14, the J call TRBJ2-1; 7 bases align to TRBD2. V dropped 4 bases and J dropped 3; count of bases not matched to a gene: 6. Germline values: CDR1 SGHDN, CDR2 FVKESK. The CDR3 consists of 15 residues.

This clonotype was seen only a few times. This chain uses TRBV5-5 with TRBJ2-1; possible D gene TRBD1, 6 bases. Per the germline V gene, CDR1 is SGHKS and CDR2 is YYEKEE (reference sequence). This CDR3 is built from 15 residues. Between the trimmed V and J ends, which lost 5 bases and 1 base, there was a span of 13 bases. CDR3 region: CASREGVGSYNEQFF. The CDR3 region has the DNA TGTGCCAGCAGAGAGGGGGTAGGATCCTACAATGAGCAGTTCTTC. Full variable domain (missing parts from reference TRBV5-5 and TRBJ2-1): DAGVTQSPTHLIKTRGQQVTLRCSPISGHKSVSWYQQVLGQGPQFIFQYYEKEERGRGNFPDRFSARQFPNYSSELNVNALLLGDSALYLCASREGVGSYNEQFFGPGTRLTVL.

This clonotype was observed at least ten times. The chain joins TRBV5-1 to TRBJ1-1; D is possibly TRBD1 (5 bases). V lost 0 bases, J lost 8 bases, and 11 bases lay in between. Per germline, CDR1 SGHRS and CDR2 YFSETQ. The CDR3 spans 13 residues. CDR3 nucleotides: TGCGCCAGCAGCTTGGCCCCAGGGTCGGAAGCTTTCTTT. Its protein product is CASSLAPGSEAFF. The variable domain in full, completed from reference TRBV5-1 and TRBJ1-1, reads KAGVTQTPRYLIKTRGQQVTLSCSPISGHRSVSWYQQTPGQGLQFLFEYFSETQRNKGNFPGRFSGRQFSNSRSEMNVSTLELGDSALYLCASSLAPGSEAFFGQGTRLTVV.

CDR3 sequence reads: CASSTRDNGDQPQHF. The DNA for the CDR3 is TGTGCCAGCAGCACCAGGGACAATGGGGATCAGCCCCAGCATTTT. The chain couples TRBV12-3 or TRBV12-4 to TRBJ1-5; D may be TRBD1 (6 bases). V was pared by 6 bases and J by 5 bases, with 17 bases between. The CDR3 is 15 residues long.

The sample holds a few counts of this clonotype. This chain uses TRBV7-6 with TRBJ2-3; 9 bases align to TRBD2. The J segment lost 5 bases and the V segment lost 4 bases, leaving 13 bases of the junction unmatched. Germline CDR1 SGHVS, CDR2 FNYEAQ. The CDR3 runs 17 residues. The CDR3 coding sequence is TGTGCCAGCAGCTCAACTGCCAGCGGGGGGTTGGGAGATACGCAGTATTTT. Translating it yields CASSSTASGGLGDTQYF.

This clonotype was seen more than once but under ten times. The V and J genes are TRBV13 and TRBJ2-7, with 8 bases lining up with TRBD1. V gave up 0 bases and J gave up 6 bases; unmatched junction bases: 4. CDR3 length equals 14 residues. The germline gives CDR1 PRHDT, CDR2 FYEKMQ (reference sequence). CDR3 nucleotide sequence: TGTGCCAGCAGCTTAGGACAGGGGGTCTCCGAGCAGTACGTC. It is translated as CASSLGQGVSEQYV.

This clonotype was seen only a few times. This chain uses TRBV9 with TRBJ1-4; no firm D call. CDR1 is SGDLS, CDR2 YYNGEE, per germline. The V end was cut by 0 bases, the J end by 10 bases, with 10 bases between. The CDR3 is 13 residues long. CDR3 sequence: CASSVEAGGKLFF. CDR3 sequence (DNA): TGTGCCAGCAGCGTAGAGGCAGGAGGAAAACTGTTTTTT.